This is a list of T cell receptor beta chains from one sample in a study of metastatic and nonmetastatic thyroid tumors. TCRdb recomputed clones from the PCR reads via MiXCR. The sample yields about 16,000 clones, around 31% seen once. Specimen: tumor tissue. The receptor set was obtained from a male donor with papillary thyroid cancer or a benign thyroid nodule (not recorded which). Some clones in this sample may be carry-over from other donors' samples. Each CDR3 is given with its conserved first and last residue. The D gene is left open where the match is weak.

V	D	J	CDR3
TRBV30	TRBD1	TRBJ2-7	CAWSRGPLREQYF
TRBV25-1	NA	TRBJ2-2	CASSDVGHEAGELFF
TRBV6-4	NA	TRBJ2-3	CASSDKITDTQYF
TRBV7-3	NA	TRBJ2-7	CASSLSLGPSLYEQYF
TRBV20-1	NA	TRBJ1-1	CSASRGVSAEAFF
TRBV10-3	NA	TRBJ2-1	CANPRGVRAGDEQFF
TRBV30	TRBD2	TRBJ2-5	CAWRSGRAVETQYF
TRBV4-3	TRBD1	TRBJ1-2	CASSQGLTGNYGYTF
TRBV12-3/TRBV12-4	TRBD2	TRBJ2-3	CASTSLAGGYSDTQYF
TRBV6-1	NA	TRBJ1-5	CASSEYLGGGNQPQHF
TRBV20-1	NA	TRBJ2-6	CSARVDYANVLTF
TRBV7-9	NA	TRBJ1-4	CASSSPATPEKLFF
TRBV7-9	NA	TRBJ1-1	CASSLTNTEAFF
TRBV10-3	NA	TRBJ2-2	CAISPLSGAITGELIF
TRBV2	NA	TRBJ1-4	CASTAIRNEKLFF
TRBV29-1	TRBD1	TRBJ1-2	CSVEGRQGNYGYTF
TRBV27	NA	TRBJ2-1	CASRSPLHHFNEQFF
TRBV19	NA	TRBJ1-1	CASTSLGQTEAFF
TRBV28	NA	TRBJ2-7	CASMEPTRAEQYF
TRBV19	TRBD2	TRBJ2-3	CASSTSGVGGTDTQYF
TRBV28	TRBD1	TRBJ1-1	CASMKGAEGAFF
TRBV5-1	TRBD1	TRBJ1-6	CASSLSRDRGDSPLHF
TRBV5-6	NA	TRBJ1-2	CASSLTGGGYTF
TRBV7-8	NA	TRBJ2-5	CASSHGSVQETQYF
TRBV4-2	NA	TRBJ1-2	CASSQDRGSNYGYTF
TRBV28	TRBD1	TRBJ1-2	CASSDRGRGYTF
TRBV11-1	NA	TRBJ1-1	CASSRGAGSLNTEAFF
TRBV6-1	TRBD2	TRBJ2-2	CASRFGTSGATVELFF
TRBV11-2	NA	TRBJ2-2	CASSLEVRELFF